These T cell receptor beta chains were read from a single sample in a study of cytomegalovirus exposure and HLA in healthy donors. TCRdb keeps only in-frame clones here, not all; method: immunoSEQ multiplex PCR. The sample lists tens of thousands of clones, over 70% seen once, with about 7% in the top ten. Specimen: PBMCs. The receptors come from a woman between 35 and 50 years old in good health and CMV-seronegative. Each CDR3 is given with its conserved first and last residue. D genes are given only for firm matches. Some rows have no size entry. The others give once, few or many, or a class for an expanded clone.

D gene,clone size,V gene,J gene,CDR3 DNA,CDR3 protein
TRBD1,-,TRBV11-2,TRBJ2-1,TGTGCCAGCAGCTTTCGGATGGACAGGTACTACAATGAGCAGTTCTTC,CASSFRMDRYYNEQFF
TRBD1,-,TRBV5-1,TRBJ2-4,TGCGCCAGCAGCTTGTTAGCCCCGGGACAGGGAAAAAACATTCAGTACTTC,CASSLLAPGQGKNIQYF
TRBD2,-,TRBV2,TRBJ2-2,TGTGCCAGCAGTGGACTAGCGGGGGGTATTGGGGAGCTGTTTTTT,CASSGLAGGIGELFF
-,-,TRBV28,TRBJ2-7,TGTGCCAGCAGTCCCAGACTCTCCAGCGGTCAATACGAGCAGTACTTC,CASSPRLSSGQYEQYF
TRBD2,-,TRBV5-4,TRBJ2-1,TGTGCCAGCAGCTTGGAGGGAGGACTAGCGAACCTCCTACTCTTC,CASSLEGGLANLLLF
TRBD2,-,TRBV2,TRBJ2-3,TGTGCCAGCAAAACCGGGACTAGCGGTAGCACAGATACGCAGTATTTT,CASKTGTSGSTDTQYF
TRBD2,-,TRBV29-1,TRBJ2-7,TGCAGCGCCGGAGGGACTAGCGGGGATTATTACTCCTACGAGCAGTACTTC,CSAGGTSGDYYSYEQYF
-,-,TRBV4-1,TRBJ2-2,TGCGCCAGCAGCCATCTCGGGGGAAACACCGGGGAGCTGTTTTTT,CASSHLGGNTGELFF
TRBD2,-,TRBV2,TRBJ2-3,TGTGCCAGCAGTGAAGCACCGGGTAGCGGGGGTGTAAGCACAGATACGCAGTATTTT,CASSEAPGSGGVSTDTQYF
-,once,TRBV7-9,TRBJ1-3,TGTGCCAGCAGCCCCGGGATCCAAAACACCATATATTTT,CASSPGIQNTIYF
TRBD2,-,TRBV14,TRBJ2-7,TGTGCCAGCAGCGGTCGAAAAGGGCTAGCGGGAGTCCACGAGCAGTACTTC,CASSGRKGLAGVHEQYF
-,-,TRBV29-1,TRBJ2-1,TGCAGCGCCCGGACACCCCGCTACAATGAGCAGTTCTTC,CSARTPRYNEQFF
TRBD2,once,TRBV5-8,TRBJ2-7,TGTGCCAGCAGCCTCCATCGGGGGACTAGCGGGACCTACGAGCAGTACTTC,CASSLHRGTSGTYEQYF
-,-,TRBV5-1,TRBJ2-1,TGCGCCAGCAGCTTGGGGTTTGGGCTACAGAACAATGAGCAGTTCTTC,CASSLGFGLQNNEQFF
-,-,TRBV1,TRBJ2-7,TGCACCAGCAGCCAAGATCGAGCGGGGGGATATTCCTACGAGCAGTACTTC,CTSSQDRAGGYSYEQYF
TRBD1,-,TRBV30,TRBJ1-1,TGTGCCTGGAGTGTACGGCAGGGGGCCACTGAAGCTTTCTTT,CAWSVRQGATEAFF
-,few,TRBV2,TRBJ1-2,TGTGCCGTTATGAGTAACTATGGCTACACCTTC,CAVMSNYGYTF
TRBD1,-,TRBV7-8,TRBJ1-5,TGTGCCAGCAGCCTCCAAGACAGGGGAGTAGGCAATCAGCCCCAGCATTTT,CASSLQDRGVGNQPQHF
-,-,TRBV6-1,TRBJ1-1,TGTGCCAGCAGGGTTGGCACCCTGAACACTGAAGCTTTCTTT,CASRVGTLNTEAFF
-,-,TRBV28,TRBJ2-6,TGTGCCAGCGTACTAGCTTCCGGGGCCAACGTCCTGACTTTC,CASVLASGANVLTF
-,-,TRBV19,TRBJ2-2,TGTGCCAGTAGTGCAGGGGTCTTCACCGGGGAGCTGTTTTTT,CASSAGVFTGELFF
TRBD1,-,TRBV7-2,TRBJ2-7,TGTGCCAGCAGCCCCCCGTCGACCGGGACAGGGGGAGAGCAGTACTTC,CASSPPSTGTGGEQYF
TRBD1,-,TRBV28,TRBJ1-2,TGTGCCAGCAGTTTGGACCAGGGGGGTACCAACTATGGCTACACCTTC,CASSLDQGGTNYGYTF
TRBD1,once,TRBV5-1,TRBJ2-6,TGCGCCAGCAGACGAGGACAGGGGGGGTCTGGGGCCAACGTCCTGACTTTC,CASRRGQGGSGANVLTF
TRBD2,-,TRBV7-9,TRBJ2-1,TGTGCCAGCAGCTTAAATAGCGGGGACAATGAGCAGTTCTTC,CASSLNSGDNEQFF
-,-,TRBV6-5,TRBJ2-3,TGTGCCAGCGGTGCAGGGGGCACAGATACGCAGTATTTT,CASGAGGTDTQYF
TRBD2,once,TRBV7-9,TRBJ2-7,TGTGCCAGCAGCCCGACTAGCGTACTCTCCTACGAGCAGTACTTC,CASSPTSVLSYEQYF
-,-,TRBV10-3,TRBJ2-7,TGTGCCATCACCGGAGGGCTGGGACAGGCGAGCGGGACCGACCCCTACGAGCAGTGCTTC,CAITGGLGQASGTDPYEQCF
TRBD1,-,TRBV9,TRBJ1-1,TGTGCCAGCAGCGTAGGACGGGGGACAGGGGCTATGAACACTGAAGCTTTCTTT,CASSVGRGTGAMNTEAFF
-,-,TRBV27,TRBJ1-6,TGTGCCAGCAGTTCCGCCAGGAACGCCTATAATTCACCCCTCCACTTT,CASSSARNAYNSPLHF
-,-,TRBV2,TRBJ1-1,TGTGCCAGCGGACAAATGAACACTGAAGCTTTCTTT,CASGQMNTEAFF
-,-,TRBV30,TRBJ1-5,TGTGCCTGGACCCCCGACAGTTTTAGCAATCAGCCCCAGCATTTT,CAWTPDSFSNQPQHF
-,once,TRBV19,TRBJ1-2,TGTGCCAGTAGTATGTCGGTCGAGCACTATGGCTACACCTTC,CASSMSVEHYGYTF
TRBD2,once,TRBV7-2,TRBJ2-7,TGTGCCAGCAGCTTACCGAAGCGGGAACCTAACTCCTACGAGCAGTACTTC,CASSLPKREPNSYEQYF
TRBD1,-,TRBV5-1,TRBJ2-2,TGCGCCAGCAGATCCGGGACAGGTGCCACCGGGGAGCTGTTTTTT,CASRSGTGATGELFF
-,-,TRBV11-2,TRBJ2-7,TGTGCCAGCAGCTCCCACCAGGGTTACGAGCAGTACTTC,CASSSHQGYEQYF
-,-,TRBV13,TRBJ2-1,TGTGCCAGCAGCTTAATGGGACATCGGTCCTACAATGAGCAGTTCTTC,CASSLMGHRSYNEQFF
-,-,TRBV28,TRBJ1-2,TGTGCCAGCAGCCCTGGTCGGAACTATGGCTACACCTTC,CASSPGRNYGYTF